The rows below give T cell receptor beta chains drawn from one sample of a study of blood T cell repertoires in COVID-19. Repertoires were generated with immunoSEQ multiplex PCR, while TCRdb's copy carries only in-frame clones and drops some. Among 53,000 or so clones listed, 70% to 85% were seen once. Sequenced material: peripheral blood. The receptors were sampled from a man between 65 and 80 years old with active COVID-19. Both conserved end residues are part of each CDR3. Size tells how often a clone was seen (once, few, many) or the class of an expanded clone, and some rows leave it out.

J gene | clone size | V gene | CDR3 protein
TRBJ1-1 | . | TRBV4-3 | CASSLLGQGGTEAFF
TRBJ2-2 | . | TRBV28 | CASFPGTTNTGELFF
TRBJ2-1 | few | TRBV7-2 | CASSLDYHSDEQFF
TRBJ2-3 | . | TRBV6-6 | CASTRPSTDTQYF
TRBJ1-5 | . | TRBV7-2 | CASSWEGYQPQHF
TRBJ2-7 | . | TRBV10-1 | CASRGYSGRATFEQYF
TRBJ2-7 | . | TRBV7-9 | CASTPGRTSGSYEQYF
TRBJ1-5 | . | TRBV24-1 | CATSDFASNQPQHF
TRBJ2-2 | . | TRBV7-2 | CASSFGWTGELFF
TRBJ2-1 | few | TRBV10-3 | CATRDRGLGSEQFF
TRBJ2-1 | . | TRBV3-1/TRBV3-2 | CASSQDSRGPDEQFF
TRBJ2-3 | . | TRBV4-1 | CASSQATGDSDTQYF
TRBJ1-3 | . | TRBV4-1 | CASSQSIGNTIYF
TRBJ1-5 | . | TRBV6-5 | CASKGTGNSNQPQHF
TRBJ1-6 | once | TRBV2 | CASRSSSYNSPLHF
TRBJ2-5 | . | TRBV19 | CASGADGRQTGGETQYF
TRBJ2-7 | once | TRBV6-2/TRBV6-3 | CASTPTRLAYEQYF
TRBJ2-2 | . | TRBV2 | CASSPDSADTGELFF
TRBJ1-1 | medium-sized | TRBV9 | CASSPNGGRAAFF
TRBJ1-2 | . | TRBV28 | CASSFTEYYGYTF
TRBJ2-6 | . | TRBV27 | CASSSSSGANVLTF
TRBJ2-1 | few | TRBV27 | CASSSYGLHNEQFF
TRBJ1-4 | . | TRBV30 | CAWKLKGGRQKLFF
TRBJ2-7 | . | TRBV2 | CASSDVGQGYEQYF
TRBJ2-7 | . | TRBV6-2/TRBV6-3 | CASSYAPSGYEQYF
TRBJ2-7 | once | TRBV7-8 | CASSLRRGTYEQYF
TRBJ2-4 | . | TRBV12-5 | CASGLLTSGSGNIQYF
TRBJ2-3 | . | TRBV5-1 | CASSLALTGSVSTDTQYF
TRBJ2-1 | . | TRBV11-2 | CASSLALLSGEQFF
TRBJ1-4 | . | TRBV10-3 | CAISEDRGREKLFF
TRBJ2-3 | . | TRBV5-1 | CASSSTWTSDPDTQYF
TRBJ1-2 | . | TRBV5-8 | CASSPTDRSDYGYTF
TRBJ2-5 | . | TRBV28 | CASRGGGPQETQYF
TRBJ2-2 | . | TRBV5-1 | CASSLGRFFTGELFF
TRBJ2-6 | . | TRBV11-2 | CASSFRTGAFSGANVLTF
TRBJ1-2 | . | TRBV6-2/TRBV6-3 | CASSYHSKANYGYTF
TRBJ2-5 | . | TRBV2 | CASSGAGAPTQYF
TRBJ2-2 | . | TRBV19 | CASRGLDRGTTGELFF
TRBJ2-2 | . | TRBV4-3 | CASSRLPGQGGTGELFF
TRBJ2-4 | few | TRBV7-9 | CASSLEEGAAKNIQYF
TRBJ2-3 | . | TRBV11-2 | CASSSPGGVPPDTQYF
TRBJ2-3 | . | TRBV30 | CAWKLAGGTDTQYF
TRBJ2-1 | few | TRBV9 | CASSAFAGTSGRANEQFF
TRBJ2-1 | . | TRBV19 | CASSPWEGLAGAYNEQFF
TRBJ2-1 | . | TRBV10-3 | CATGAYNEQFF
TRBJ2-3 | . | TRBV13 | CASSFFLSTDTQYF